This TCR beta chain derives from a study of blood T cell repertoires in COVID-19. TCRdb keeps only in-frame clones here, not all; method: immunoSEQ multiplex PCR. The repertoire holds some 210,000 clones, about 83% seen once, with 2.9% in the top ten. V shed 5 bases, J shed 5 bases, and the junction held 5 bases outside the gene matches. The CDR3 spans 13 residues. The germline CDR1 and CDR2 sequences are MNHEY and SMNVEV (reference sequence). Specimen: peripheral blood. V is TRBV27 and J is TRBJ1-2, with 7 bases lining up with TRBD1. The receptor was derived from a man between 45 and 60 years old with active or convalescent COVID-19. CDR3 region: CASSPTGFYGYTF. The DNA for the CDR3 is TGTGCCAGCAGTCCGACAGGGTTTTATGGCTACACCTTC.